Sequencing of this T cell receptor beta chain was carried out in a study of shared clonotypes between healthy human individuals. Measured with immunoSEQ multiplex PCR; TCRdb has only the in-frame clones, and not every one. The sample holds some 2,500,000 clones; 80% to 95% are singletons and the top ten take 0.37%. The CDR3 totals 12 residues. V lost 5 bases and J lost 1, with 5 bases in between. Per the germline V gene, CDR1 is SEHNR and CDR2 is FQNEAQ (reference sequence). This clone appeared a few times. The sample was naive CD4+ T cells from PBMCs. Subset: CD45RA+ positively selected. This sequence was found in a man in his late teens or twenties in good health. Some clones in this sample may be carry-over from other donors' samples. J is TRBJ1-1 and V is TRBV7-9; D not resolved. This CDR3 reads CASSPPNTEAFF. The CDR3, as DNA: TGTGCCAGCAGCCCCCCGAACACTGAAGCTTTCTTT.